This TCR beta chain is from a study of lymphopenia after photon versus proton radiotherapy. The V gene end was trimmed by 11 bases and the J gene end by 2 bases; junction bases not matched to a gene: 6. The CDR3 is 13 amino acids. The germline V gene has CDR1 LNHDA and CDR2 SQIVND (reference sequence). This clone was detected a few times. Using immunoSEQ multiplex PCR, the repertoire was profiled, and TCRdb retains in-frame clones only, with some absent. The sample yields more than 25,000 clones, approximately 90% seen once. The chain carries TRBV19 and TRBJ2-3, with 8 bases identical to TRBD2. This material consisted of peripheral blood, taken from a patient treated with proton-based radiotherapy. This clonotype was obtained from a woman in her sixties or seventies with cholangiocarcinoma. Some clones in this sample may be carry-over from other donors' samples. This CDR3 reads CAGAAGDTDTQYF. CDR3 DNA sequence: TGTGCCGGAGCAGCGGGAGACACAGATACGCAGTATTTT.